The clone carrying this TCR beta chain was recorded at least ten times. Its antigen is currently unknown. RNA transcripts served as the template for amplifying TCR beta CDR3 regions. During a first-round RT-PCR of the TCR CDR3, the HTBI primer set was used. TCRdb processed the multiplex PCR reads anew with MiXCR; each CDR3 protein has one entry. Counted here are 700,000 or so distinct CDR3 sequences, about a sixth occurring once; the ten biggest clones make up around 8.1%. This sample was taken from a study of T cells in Graves' hyperthyroidism and ophthalmopathy. Study findings and constraints: Blood also held most thyroid clonotypes expanded beyond 0.001.

Hyperthyroidism patients were newly diagnosed, had disease duration under 2 months, and were aged 18 to 65 years. Lactation, pregnancy, other autoimmune disease or uncontrolled infection led to exclusion of patients. 8.5 to 10 ml of fresh peripheral blood supplied the PBMCs. Sequenced: blood. This TCR came from a man aged 18 to 30 with Graves' hyperthyroidism.

The CDR3 sequence: CASATGQGDNEQFF. The CDR3 DNA reads as TGTGCCAGCGCTACGGGACAGGGGGATAATGAGCAGTTCTTC. The chain links TRBV11-3 to TRBJ2-1, with 11 bases fitting TRBD1. Trimming took 8 bases from V and 7 from J; bases not matched to a gene: 7. There are 14 residues in the CDR3. Germline CDR1 is SGHNT and CDR2 is YENEEA. The full variable domain, completed using reference TRBV11-3 and TRBJ2-1, is EAGVVQSPRYKIIEKKQPVAFWCNPISGHNTLYWYLQNLGQGPELLIRYENEEAVDDSQLPKDRFSAERLKGVDSTLKIQPAELGDSAVYLCASATGQGDNEQFFGPGTRLTVL.